These 21 T cell receptor beta chains were all obtained from the same sample, sequenced in a study of cytomegalovirus exposure and HLA in healthy donors. The PCR ran on 60 Vbeta and 13 Jbeta primers. Only in-frame clones appear in the TCRdb table, and some are missing; sequencing was by immunoSEQ multiplex PCR. The sample has 75,000 to 90,000 clones; around 68% are singletons. The sample taken for sequencing was PBMCs. The origin of the receptors is a woman aged 40 to 50 in good health and CMV-seropositive.

This chain uses TRBV7-2 with TRBJ1-3; TRBD1 matches 8 bases. CDR1 SGHTA and CDR2 FQGNSA come from the germline V gene. V shed 5 bases and J 2 bases; nucleotides not matched to a gene: 8. The CDR3 is made up of 16 amino acids. CDR3 sequence (DNA): TGTGCCAGCAGCCCCTACAGGGGGACTGCTGGAAACACCATATATTTT. Residues: CASSPYRGTAGNTIYF.

This chain links TRBV10-3 with TRBJ1-1, with a possible D match to TRBD1 (5 bases). V was pared by 4 bases and J by 5 bases, with 14 bases between. CDR3 size: 14 residues. CDR1 and CDR2 from the germline V gene are ENHRY and SYGVKD. The CDR3 sequence is CAISGGRAGTEAFF. The CDR3 DNA is TGTGCCATCAGTGGTGGCAGGGCAGGAACTGAAGCTTTCTTT.

The chain carries TRBV10-3 and TRBJ2-7; D uncertain. The CDR3 loop spans 14 amino acids. Trimming pared 8 bases from V and 1 base from J, leaving 15 bases between. Germline CDR1 is ENHRY and CDR2 is SYGVKD. The CDR3 DNA sequence: TGTGCCATCGCGGCGAGCGCCAGTTCCTACGAGCAGTACTTC. This sequence encodes CAIAASASSYEQYF.

This clone was observed a handful of times. The rearrangement uses TRBV6-5 and TRBJ2-7; a weak D match, TRBD1 (6 bases). Per germline, CDR1 MNHEY and CDR2 SVGAGI. This CDR3 is built from 14 residues. V was cut by 6 bases and J by 6 bases, with 18 bases left in between. The CDR3 region is CASRRAPSGVEQYF. CDR3 nucleotide sequence: TGTGCCAGCAGAAGGGCCCCCTCAGGGGTCGAGCAGTACTTC.

The chain recombines TRBV5-1 with TRBJ1-5, with D perhaps TRBD1 (6 bases). Trimming left V 1 base short and J 1 base short, with 9 bases between. This CDR3 is built from 15 residues. CDR1 and CDR2 from the germline V gene are SGHRS and YFSETQ. The CDR3 coding sequence is TGCGCCAGCAGCTTGTCAGGGGCCAGCAATCAGCCCCAGCATTTT. Protein sequence: CASSLSGASNQPQHF.

The chain joins TRBV28 to TRBJ1-5; 7 bases agree with TRBD1. Trimming removed 5 bases from V and 5 bases from J; junction bases left unmatched: 6. Germline V gene sequence: CDR1 MDHEN, CDR2 SYDVKM. The CDR3 runs 14 residues. CDR3 protein: CASSPRTGHQPQHF. Written as DNA, the CDR3 is TGTGCCAGCAGTCCCCGGACAGGACATCAGCCCCAGCATTTT. The whole variable domain, filled in from reference TRBV28 and TRBJ1-5, reads DVKVTQSSRYLVKRTGEKVFLECVQDMDHENMFWYRQDPGLGLRLIYFSYDVKMKEKGDIPEGYSVSREKKERFSLILESASTNQTSMYLCASSPRTGHQPQHFGDGTRLSIL.

The chain recombines TRBV20-1 with TRBJ2-3; tentative D call: TRBD2 (5 bases). The CDR3 loop spans 11 amino acids. Germline-derived CDR1 and CDR2 are DFQATT and SNEGSKA (reference sequence). The CDR3 DNA reads TGCCGAGCGGCTAGCACAGATACGCAGTATTTT. Translation gives CRAASTDTQYF.

This clone was seen a handful of times. The V gene is TRBV27, the J gene TRBJ2-2; TRBD2 matches at 8 bases. The CDR3 covers 15 residues. J lost 4 bases, V lost 6 bases, and 7 bases had no gene match. The germline gives CDR1 MNHEY, CDR2 SMNVEV (reference sequence). The CDR3 DNA reads as TGTGCCAGCAGCGTATCAGCGGGAGTCACCGGGGAGCTGTTTTTT. It yields the protein CASSVSAGVTGELFF.

CDR3 nucleotide sequence: TGTGCCAGCACCCCGGTCCGCAATCAGCCCCAGCATTTT. Protein: CASTPVRNQPQHF. V is TRBV28 and J is TRBJ1-5; D remains ambiguous. Trimming took 7 bases from V and 2 from J, leaving 9 bases between them. The CDR3 is 13 amino acids. Germline V gene data show CDR1 as MDHEN and CDR2 as SYDVKM.

The genes are TRBV29-1 and TRBJ2-1; 9 bases are shared with TRBD2. The CDR3 covers 13 residues. J gave up 4 bases and V 4 bases, and 2 bases lay outside the gene matches. Germline V gene lookup returns CDR1 SQVTM and CDR2 ANQGSEA. CDR3 coding DNA: TGCAGCGTTGCTAGCGGGGCTTACAATGAGCAGTTCTTC. This encodes CSVASGAYNEQFF.

Only a few counts were recorded for this clone. A far larger clone differs by one base, so this is likely a read error. The same CDR3 arises from other DNA sequences in this sample as well. The CDR3 coding sequence is TGCGCCAGCTGCCCAAACAGGGACGCCTACGAGCAGTACTTC. Protein product: CASCPNRDAYEQYF. This chain links TRBV4-1 with TRBJ2-7; perhaps TRBD1 as D (6 bases). The CDR3 is 14 amino acids. From germline, CDR1 is MGHRA and CDR2 YSYEKL. V was shortened by 8 bases and J by 2 bases, with 16 bases between the two germline ends.

A few counts support this clone. The chain carries TRBV2 and TRBJ1-1, with a possible D match to TRBD1 (5 bases). The V gene's germline CDR1 is SNHLY and CDR2 FYNNEI. Between the trimmed V and J ends, which lost 4 bases and 5 bases, there was a span of 14 bases. The CDR3 is 14 amino acids. The DNA for the CDR3 is TGTGCCAGCAGTGCGATAGCGGGGCAAACTGAAGCTTTCTTT. Amino acid sequence: CASSAIAGQTEAFF.

V is TRBV6-5 and J is TRBJ1-1; D ambiguous. Trimming pared 4 bases from V and 0 bases from J, leaving 6 bases between. This CDR3 spans 13 amino acids. In germline, CDR1 is MNHEY, CDR2 SVGAGI. The CDR3, as DNA: TGTGCCAGCAGTTCCCCATTGAACACTGAAGCTTTCTTT. This codes for CASSSPLNTEAFF.

This chain connects TRBV7-2 to TRBJ2-7, with 7 positions matching TRBD2. The germline V gene encodes CDR1 SGHTA and CDR2 FQGNSA. The trim removed 6 bases at V and 2 bases at J, leaving 10 bases unmatched. The CDR3 totals 15 residues. Here the CDR3 DNA reads TGTGCCAGCAGTTGGTCGGCGGGGGAACCCTACGAGCAGTACTTC. Translation: CASSWSAGEPYEQYF.

V gene TRBV7-2 combines with J gene TRBJ2-2; 8 nucleotides line up with TRBD1. Germline V gene sequence: CDR1 SGHTA, CDR2 FQGNSA. After removal of 6 bases from V and 5 bases from J, the junction contained 8 bases not matched to a gene. This CDR3 spans 15 amino acids. The CDR3 is CASRPGGAGTGELFF. The CDR3 DNA follows: TGTGCCAGCAGACCAGGGGGCGCAGGGACCGGGGAGCTGTTTTTT.

The chain uses TRBV5-1 and TRBJ2-6; TRBD1 matches at 9 bases. There are 16 residues in the CDR3. CDR1 SGHRS and CDR2 YFSETQ come from the germline V gene. The V and J ends lost 0 bases and 2 bases, in that order; junction bases with no gene match: 0. CDR3 nucleotide sequence: TGCGCCAGCAGCTTGGGACAGGGGGCTGGGGCCAACGTCCTGACTTTC. Its translation is CASSLGQGAGANVLTF.

The V and J genes are TRBV7-2 and TRBJ2-5; TRBD2 matches 8 bases. Germline V gene data show CDR1 as SGHTA and CDR2 as FQGNSA. The J segment lost 2 bases and the V segment lost 4 bases, leaving 18 bases of the junction unmatched. This CDR3 has 19 residues. The chain's CDR3 is CASSWGGLAGIKGQETQYF. In nucleotides, the CDR3 is TGTGCCAGCAGCTGGGGGGGTCTAGCGGGCATTAAGGGGCAAGAGACCCAGTACTTC.

This rearrangement joins TRBV10-3 to TRBJ2-1, with D possibly TRBD2 on 6 matching bases. V lost 10 bases, J lost 7 bases, and 14 bases lay in between. From germline, CDR1 is ENHRY and CDR2 SYGVKD. This CDR3 region has 12 residues. Here the CDR3 reads CATSPRGNEQFF. For the CDR3, the DNA is TGTGCCACCTCCCCTCGGGGGAATGAGCAGTTCTTC.

The rearrangement uses TRBV5-1 and TRBJ1-1; 9 bases agree with TRBD1. V dropped 3 bases and J dropped 5; count of bases not matched to a gene: 23. Germline values: CDR1 SGHRS, CDR2 YFSETQ. This CDR3 has 20 amino acids. The CDR3 loop reads CASSSGTGLRSYTRQTEAFF. DNA for the CDR3: TGCGCCAGCAGCTCCGGGACAGGGCTACGGTCGTACACCAGGCAGACTGAAGCTTTCTTT.

This clone was recorded a few times. The rearrangement joins TRBV6-5 to TRBJ2-4; a weak D match, TRBD2 (7 bases). V lost 2 bases, J lost 6 bases, and 11 bases lay in between. The germline gives CDR1 MNHEY, CDR2 SVGAGI. CDR3 length: 14 amino acids. The CDR3 nucleotides are TGTGCCAGCAGTTACGGGGGGGGCGCAAACATTCAGTACTTC. This gives the protein CASSYGGGANIQYF.

The CDR3 sequence is CASSPQRGEGNTIYF. The CDR3 nucleotides read TGTGCCAGCTCACCACAGCGGGGAGAGGGAAACACCATATATTTT. The chain joins TRBV18 to TRBJ1-3; D remains unclear. Germline CDR1 and CDR2: KGHSH and LQKENI. V was pared by 1 base and J by 4 bases, with 11 bases between. The CDR3 spans 15 residues.